One sample yielded the 19 T cell receptor beta chains listed below, sequenced in a study of identical twins. In TCRdb, the 5' RACE reads were re-called with MiXCR into one record per CDR3 protein. The table lists about 700,000 distinct CDR3 sequences, approximately 6.1% of them singletons, with 1.5% to 2% in the top ten. Sequenced input: naive T cells sorted from blood. Receptor source: a man aged 18 to 35 in good health.

The sample holds many counts of this clonotype. The chain recombines TRBV12-3 or TRBV12-4 with TRBJ1-1; 9 bases fit TRBD1. The CDR3 covers 14 residues. Trimming took 5 bases from V and 3 from J; bases not matched to a gene: 4. CDR3 bases: TGTGCCAGCAGTCGACAGGGGGGAGACACTGAAGCTTTCTTT. Encoded protein: CASSRQGGDTEAFF.

This clonotype was observed a handful of times. This chain links TRBV20-1 with TRBJ2-6, with TRBD1 as a possible D gene (6 bases). The CDR3 totals 15 residues. V lost 2 bases, J lost 0 bases, and 8 bases lay in between. Germline loops: CDR1 DFQATT, CDR2 SNEGSKA (reference sequence). The CDR3 is CSARTGPSGANVLTF. For the CDR3, the DNA is TGCAGTGCTAGAACAGGGCCCTCTGGGGCCAACGTCCTGACTTTC.

The chain employs TRBV4-2 and TRBJ2-7; 7 positions match TRBD1. Trimming took 0 bases from V and 4 from J; bases not matched to a gene: 6. The CDR3 has 15 amino acids. Germline CDR1 reads LGHNA; CDR2 reads YNFKEQ. The CDR3 protein is CASSQDPDRLYEQYF. The DNA for the CDR3 is TGTGCCAGCAGCCAAGATCCGGACAGGTTATACGAGCAGTACTTC.

V gene TRBV6-1 combines with J gene TRBJ2-3, with D tentatively TRBD1 (8 bases). The CDR3 consists of 15 residues. Germline-derived CDR1 and CDR2 are MNHNS and SASEGT. V was cut by 7 bases and J by 3 bases, with 17 bases left in between. Here the CDR3 reads CASTPTGEGTDTQYF. The CDR3 nucleotides are TGTGCCAGCACGCCGACAGGGGAGGGGACAGATACGCAGTATTTT.

This clonotype was counted at least ten times. This sequence joins TRBV5-1 and TRBJ2-1, with 9 bases lining up with TRBD2. The germline V gene encodes CDR1 SGHRS and CDR2 YFSETQ. The CDR3 loop spans 18 amino acids. The V and J ends lost 5 bases and 8 bases, in that order; junction bases with no gene match: 20. The CDR3 region is CASRAKRPELAGCHEQFF. CDR3 bases: TGCGCCAGCAGAGCGAAAAGGCCTGAGCTAGCGGGGTGCCATGAGCAGTTCTTC.

This clonotype was detected ten times or more. This chain connects TRBV10-1 to TRBJ2-7; 12 bases agree with TRBD2. The length of the CDR3 is 13 residues. CDR1 and CDR2 from the germline V gene are WNHNN and SYGVQD (reference sequence). CDR3 residues: CSTTSGSAYEQYV. CDR3 DNA: TGCTCCACGACTAGCGGGAGCGCCTACGAGCAGTACGTC.

This clonotype appeared many times. This rearrangement joins TRBV5-5 to TRBJ2-7; no reliable D call. The CDR3 contains 13 residues. CDR1 and CDR2 (germline): SGHKS, YYEKEE (reference sequence). V was pared by 1 base and J by 5 bases, with 10 bases between. In DNA form, the CDR3 reads TGTGCCAGCAGCTTGAACCCGCCTGACGAGCAGTACTTC. It codes for CASSLNPPDEQYF.

A note on this clonotype: Just one base apart from a much larger clone, this may be a read error. The V call is TRBV6-1, the J call TRBJ2-1, with D perhaps TRBD1 (5 bases). Germline V CDR1 and CDR2: MNHNS, SASEGT. The CDR3 runs 13 residues. The V end was cut by 7 bases, the J end by 0 bases, with 7 bases between. CDR3 coding DNA: TGTGCCAGCACCCAGGGCTCCTACAATGAGCAGTTCTTC. Translation gives CASTQGSYNEQFF.

This clonotype has ten or more counts. The chain employs TRBV4-1 and TRBJ1-2; 11 positions match TRBD1. CDR1 and CDR2 from the germline V gene are MGHRA and YSYEKL. There are 16 residues in the CDR3. The junction had 2 bases not matched to a gene; V was cut back by 0 bases and J by 2 bases. CDR3 coding DNA: TGCGCCAGCAGCCAAGACAGGACAGGGGGCAACTATGGCTACACCTTC. This encodes CASSQDRTGGNYGYTF.

The table lists this clonotype with many counts. This chain joins TRBV29-1 and TRBJ1-2; D is unclear. Germline values: CDR1 SQVTM, CDR2 ANQGSEA. The CDR3 has 15 amino acids. The germline V and J ends were trimmed by 3 bases and 0 bases, with 14 bases remaining between them. CDR3 bases: TGCAGCGTTGAGCCCCATGGCGGATCTAACTATGGCTACACCTTC. This codes for CSVEPHGGSNYGYTF.

The table lists this clonotype with many counts. This chain joins TRBV6-1 and TRBJ1-1; TRBD1 might be the D (5 bases). V lost 8 bases and J 5 bases, leaving 18 bases between the germline ends. The germline V gene has CDR1 MNHNS and CDR2 SASEGT. The CDR3 sequence is 14 residues long. This chain's CDR3 is CASRTGGPETEAFF. DNA of the CDR3: TGTGCCAGCCGTACGGGGGGTCCTGAGACTGAAGCTTTCTTT.

This clonotype was picked up many times. The chain is built from TRBV20-1 and TRBJ2-5, with 10 nucleotides matching TRBD1. The CDR3 extends over 13 amino acids. Germline V gene lookup returns CDR1 DFQATT and CDR2 SNEGSKA (reference sequence). V was clipped by 6 bases and J by 5 bases; unmatched bases: 6. CDR3 sequence (DNA): TGCAGTGCCGAGGGACAGGGGAGGGAGACCCAGTACTTC. This gives the protein CSAEGQGRETQYF.

The rearrangement joins TRBV28 to TRBJ2-7; 8 bases line up with TRBD1. The CDR3 spans 13 residues. The V segment lost 7 bases and the J segment 3 bases; nucleotides outside the gene matches: 5. CDR1 is MDHEN, CDR2 SYDVKM, per germline. The CDR3 loop is CASNVGQGYEQYF. The CDR3 region has the DNA TGTGCCAGCAACGTCGGACAGGGCTACGAGCAGTACTTC.

This clonotype was seen repeatedly, ten times or more. This rearrangement joins TRBV12-3 or TRBV12-4 to TRBJ2-1; 8 bases align to TRBD2. V was pared by 3 bases and J by 10 bases, with 5 bases of the junction left unmatched. The CDR3 runs 13 residues. The CDR3: CASSLREASEQFF. CDR3 in DNA: TGTGCCAGCAGTTTGCGGGAGGCTTCAGAGCAGTTCTTC.

This clonotype was observed many times. The chain combines TRBV28 with TRBJ2-5, with a weak D call TRBD2 (5 bases). Trimming left V 7 bases short and J 5 bases short, with 20 bases between. The CDR3 consists of 15 residues. Germline loops: CDR1 MDHEN, CDR2 SYDVKM. This chain's CDR3 is CASTVLAGLGETQYF. CDR3 DNA: TGTGCCAGCACCGTGCTAGCAGGACTCGGCGAGACCCAGTACTTC. Together with reference TRBV28 and TRBJ2-5, the CDR3 gives the full variable domain: DVKVTQSSRYLVKRTGEKVFLECVQDMDHENMFWYRQDPGLGLRLIYFSYDVKMKEKGDIPEGYSVSREKKERFSLILESASTNQTSMYLCASTVLAGLGETQYFGPGTRLLVL.

This clonotype occurred many times. The rearrangement joins TRBV5-1 to TRBJ2-5; TRBD1 matches at 10 bases. CDR1 is SGHRS and CDR2 is YFSETQ in the germline V gene. The CDR3 has 14 amino acids. V was clipped by 4 bases and J by 2 bases; unmatched bases: 2. CDR3 in amino acids: CASSEGQGQETQYF. In DNA form, the CDR3 reads TGCGCCAGCAGCGAGGGACAGGGGCAAGAGACCCAGTACTTC.

The chain combines TRBV28 with TRBJ2-5; a possible D gene is TRBD1 (6 bases). Germline V gene lookup returns CDR1 MDHEN and CDR2 SYDVKM. V lost 7 bases and J lost 4, with 10 bases in between. The CDR3 totals 12 residues. CDR3 amino acids: CASMSGAETQYF. Here the CDR3 DNA reads TGTGCCAGCATGTCAGGGGCAGAGACCCAGTACTTC.

The CDR3 sequence: CASSDFPPAQYF. Written as DNA, the CDR3 is TGTGCCAGCAGTGATTTCCCCCCCGCTCAGTACTTC. The chain combines TRBV25-1 with TRBJ2-4; no clear D gene. The V end was cut by 3 bases, the J end by 12 bases, with 12 bases between. This CDR3 is built from 12 residues. Germline values: CDR1 MGHDK, CDR2 SYGVNS.

On this clonotype itself: This could be a read error, since a much larger clone is one nucleotide away. V and J are TRBV24-1 and TRBJ2-2; TRBD1 might be the D (6 bases). The V gene's germline CDR1 is KGHDR and CDR2 SFDVKD. This CDR3 has 19 amino acids. Trimming removed 0 bases at V and 3 bases at J, with 19 bases between. The CDR3 region is CATSDLRGPQGSYTGELFF. In DNA, the CDR3 is TGTGCCACCAGTGATTTGCGCGGTCCTCAGGGGAGCTACACCGGGGAGCTGTTTTTT.